These 18 T cell receptor beta chains were all obtained from the same sample, sequenced in a study of beta chain features in type 1 diabetes. Antigen specificity for these receptors is unknown. Expressed TCRB transcripts were sequenced after all isolated RNA was converted to cDNA. Assay: immunoSEQ multiplex PCR; the TCRdb copy retains only in-frame clones and omits some. The sample lists over 200,000 clones; about 11% were seen once. Broader study findings: All four CD4+ subsets of Type 1 diabetes patients contained TCRB CDR3s that were moderately but significantly shorter.

Input material: naive CD4+ T cells from blood. The receptor source for this set is a man aged 25 to 40 with type 1 diabetes.

This clone was observed a few times. The CDR3 loop is CASSSLAGGRNTQYF. As DNA, the CDR3 is TGTGCCAGCAGTTCCCTAGCGGGGGGGCGAAATACGCAGTATTTT. The chain carries TRBV6-4 and TRBJ2-3; 12 bases match TRBD2. The J segment lost 7 bases and the V segment lost 5 bases, leaving 7 bases of the junction unmatched. Germline V CDR1 and CDR2: MRHNA, SNTAGT. The CDR3 loop spans 15 amino acids.

The J gene is TRBJ2-1, the V gene TRBV9, with 7 bases matching TRBD2. The V and J ends lost 4 bases and 2 bases, in that order; junction bases with no gene match: 6. Germline CDR1 reads SGDLS; CDR2 reads YYNGEE. There are 15 residues in the CDR3. The chain's CDR3 is CASSQAGDAYNEQFF. CDR3 in DNA: TGTGCCAGCAGCCAGGCGGGGGACGCCTACAATGAGCAGTTCTTC.

This clone was seen only a few times. The chain couples TRBV18 to TRBJ1-5; D possibly corresponds to TRBD1 (6 bases). CDR1 KGHSH and CDR2 LQKENI come from the germline V gene. The CDR3 has 14 amino acids. Trimming removed 6 bases from V and 6 bases from J, with 15 bases in between. The CDR3 DNA reads TGTGCCAGCTCCTCGGACAGAGGCGCTCAGCCCCAGCATTTT. This translates into CASSSDRGAQPQHF.

This clone was observed a handful of times. V usage is TRBV4-3 and J usage is TRBJ2-1; D gene ambiguous. Germline-derived CDR1 and CDR2 are LGHNA and YSLEER. CDR3 length: 17 amino acids. V was pared by 0 bases and J by 0 bases, with 12 bases between. CDR3 sequence reads: CASSQEIGSSSYNEQFF. CDR3 nucleotides: TGCGCCAGCAGCCAAGAAATAGGTTCTAGCTCCTACAATGAGCAGTTCTTC.

This clone was detected a few times. The V gene is TRBV5-1, the J gene TRBJ2-2; 7 bases align to TRBD2. This CDR3 region has 13 residues. V shed 4 bases and J 6 bases; nucleotides not matched to a gene: 3. Germline V CDR1 and CDR2: SGHRS, YFSETQ. The CDR3 here is CASSVTSAGELFF. Here the CDR3 DNA reads TGCGCCAGCAGCGTAACTAGCGCCGGGGAGCTGTTTTTT.

In this sample, this clone turned up a few times. The CDR3 loop reads CASSPEAATYEQYF. Written as DNA, the CDR3 is TGTGCCAGCTCACCAGAGGCAGCCACCTACGAGCAGTACTTC. The chain uses TRBV18 and TRBJ2-7, with D unclear. The CDR3 contains 14 residues. The V end lost 2 bases, the J end lost 2 bases, and 10 bases lay between the germline ends. CDR1 is KGHSH and CDR2 is LQKENI in the germline V gene.

This clone was detected only a few times. This chain connects TRBV2 to TRBJ2-5; 8 nucleotides line up with TRBD1. This CDR3 region has 14 residues. V gave up 7 bases and J gave up 7 bases; unmatched junction bases: 11. Germline CDR1 SNHLY, CDR2 FYNNEI. The CDR3 loop reads CASNSQGARGTQYF. CDR3 in DNA: TGTGCCAGCAATTCGCAGGGGGCGCGAGGGACCCAGTACTTC.

This clone was detected a few times. The rearrangement links TRBV15 to TRBJ1-1; D gene unclear. Germline assignment: CDR1 LNHNV and CDR2 YYDKDF (reference sequence). The V gene lost 7 bases and the J gene lost 1 base, with 16 bases spanning the gap. This CDR3 comprises 15 residues. This CDR3 is CATTTKTPSNTEAFF. In DNA, the CDR3 is TGTGCCACCACCACAAAAACACCTTCGAACACTGAAGCTTTCTTT.

The gene calls are TRBV9 and TRBJ2-2; D ambiguous. CDR1 and CDR2 (germline): SGDLS, YYNGEE. CDR3 length: 14 residues. The ends were cut back, 0 bases at V and 3 bases at J, with 6 bases in the middle. This CDR3 is CASSVARHTGELFF. CDR3 nucleotide sequence: TGTGCCAGCAGCGTAGCTAGGCACACCGGGGAGCTGTTTTTT.

This clone was seen more than once but under ten times. The chain combines TRBV29-1 with TRBJ2-5, with D tentatively TRBD1 (6 bases). The J call may be mistaken, given a closer DNA end match to TRBJ2-7. CDR1 is SQVTM, CDR2 ANQGSEA, per germline. There are 12 residues in the CDR3. The CDR3 coding sequence is TGCAGCGTCGCCGCAGGGGCCTACGAGCAGTACTTC. It yields the protein CSVAAGAYEQYF.

This clone was seen only a few times. CDR3 protein: CATSRDRRGGREKLFF. In nucleotides, the CDR3 is TGTGCCACCAGCAGAGATCGTCGGGGGGGGCGCGAAAAACTGTTTTTT. The chain couples TRBV15 to TRBJ1-4; TRBD1 is a possible D gene (6 bases). The CDR3 runs 16 residues. CDR1 LNHNV and CDR2 YYDKDF come from the germline V gene (reference sequence). Trimming took off 0 bases at V and 8 bases at J, with 16 bases between the two ends.

The chain couples TRBV7-2 to TRBJ2-3; D might be TRBD2 (6 bases). Trimming left V 3 bases short and J 4 bases short, with 14 bases between. CDR1 is SGHTA and CDR2 is FQGNSA in the germline V gene. This CDR3 comprises 15 residues. The CDR3 is CASSLVAREADTQYF. CDR3 DNA: TGTGCCAGCAGCTTGGTGGCCAGGGAGGCAGATACGCAGTATTTT.

The chain is built from TRBV4-1 and TRBJ2-5; possibly TRBD2 for D (6 bases). V was trimmed by 1 base and J by 5 bases, leaving 17 bases between them. CDR1 is MGHRA and CDR2 is YSYEKL in the germline V gene. This CDR3 has 16 amino acids. In DNA form, the CDR3 reads TGCGCCAGCAGCCAAGCCCTACCGGGAGTAATGGAGACCCAGTACTTC. Protein sequence: CASSQALPGVMETQYF.

The chain recombines TRBV9 with TRBJ1-1; possibly TRBD1 for D (6 bases). The CDR3 is 15 amino acids. Looked up from germline, CDR1 is SGDLS and CDR2 is YYNGEE. V lost 0 bases to trimming and J lost 4 bases, with 13 bases between them. The CDR3 nucleotides read TGTGCCAGCAGCGTAGCTTTGGGAGGGGGCACTGAAGCTTTCTTT. Encoded protein: CASSVALGGGTEAFF.

This clone has only a few counts. The rearrangement links TRBV28 to TRBJ2-2; possibly TRBD2 for D (5 bases). The CDR3 contains 15 residues. The V and J ends lost 4 bases and 4 bases respectively, with 13 bases between them. Germline CDR1 MDHEN, CDR2 SYDVKM. Here the CDR3 reads CASSSPAGGTGELFF. CDR3 bases: TGTGCCAGCAGTTCCCCCGCGGGCGGCACCGGGGAGCTGTTTTTT.

A few counts support this clone. The genes are TRBV7-2 and TRBJ1-2; weak D call: TRBD1 (6 bases). Trimming pared 1 base from V and 4 bases from J, leaving 7 bases between. Germline-derived CDR1 and CDR2 are SGHTA and FQGNSA. The CDR3 totals 13 residues. The CDR3 sequence: CASSLGTAYGYTF. CDR3 in DNA: TGTGCCAGCAGCTTAGGGACAGCCTATGGCTACACCTTC.

The J gene is TRBJ2-3, the V gene TRBV29-1; 7 bases match TRBD1. Germline V lookup: CDR1 SQVTM, CDR2 ANQGSEA. This CDR3 is 13 amino acids long. Here the CDR3 DNA reads TGCAGTACCCGGGACAGTAGCACAGATACGCAGTATTTT. Its protein product is CSTRDSSTDTQYF.

This clone came up a few times. This chain connects TRBV4-2 to TRBJ2-1; 7 bases fit TRBD2. The J segment lost 9 bases and the V segment lost 0 bases, leaving 5 bases of the junction unmatched. Germline V gives CDR1 LGHNA, CDR2 YNFKEQ. This CDR3 comprises 14 residues. CDR3 DNA: TGTGCCAGCAGCCAAGATCTTGCTAGCGGTGAGCAGTTCTTC. It specifies CASSQDLASGEQFF.